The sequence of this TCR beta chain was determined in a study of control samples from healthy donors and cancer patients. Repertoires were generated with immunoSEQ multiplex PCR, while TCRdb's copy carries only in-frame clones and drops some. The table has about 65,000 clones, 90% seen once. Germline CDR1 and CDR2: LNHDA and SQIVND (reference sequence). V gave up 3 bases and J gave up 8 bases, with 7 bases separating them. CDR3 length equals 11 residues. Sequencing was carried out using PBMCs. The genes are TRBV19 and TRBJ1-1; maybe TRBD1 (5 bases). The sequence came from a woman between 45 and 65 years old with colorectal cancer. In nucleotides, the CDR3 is TGTGCCAGTAGTATCGGGGGGGAAGCTTTCTTT. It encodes CASSIGGEAFF.